Sequencing of this T cell receptor beta chain was carried out in a study of control samples from healthy donors and cancer patients. The CDR3 totals 17 residues. In germline, CDR1 is SEHNR, CDR2 FQNEAQ (reference sequence). V was cut by 0 bases and J by 4 bases, with 13 bases left in between. Clones were sequenced by immunoSEQ multiplex PCR, and TCRdb holds only the in-frame ones, with some missing. The data contain about 120,000 clones, approximately 90% of them singletons. Sequencing was performed on blood. V usage is TRBV7-9 and J usage is TRBJ2-6; no clear D. This sequence originates from a middle-aged man in good health. The DNA of the CDR3 is TGTGCCAGCAGCTTAGCGGCCGGGTCCATAGGGGCCAACGTCCTGACTTTC. It is translated as CASSLAAGSIGANVLTF.